This T cell receptor beta chain was obtained from a study of T-cell reconstitution after alpha-beta-depleted transplantation in children. As it was prepared, the TCRbeta library received unique molecular identifiers. One entry per CDR3 protein results from TCRdb running MiXCR on the PCR reads. The sample lists around 410,000 distinct CDR3 sequences, about a tenth seen once, with roughly 5% in the top ten. With V trimmed by 4 bases and J by 6 bases, 6 bases remained unmatched. The CDR3 covers 15 residues. Germline loops: CDR1 LGHNA, CDR2 YSLEER. This clonotype showed up just a few times. The sequence was obtained from a human donor who donated a stem cell graft to a child with acute myeloid leukemia. Specimen: PBMCs from the stem cell graft donor, collected from the stem cell graft. This chain connects TRBV4-3 to TRBJ1-5; 10 positions match TRBD1. In DNA form, the CDR3 reads TGCGCCAGCAGCCGCTCTAGGACAGGGGGTCAGCCCCAGCATTTT. Amino acid sequence: CASSRSRTGGQPQHF.